The 5 T cell receptor beta chains in this list originate from one sample, sequenced in a study of CD8 T cells in ankylosing spondylitis. Study results and limitations: A motif of 7 to 9 highly homologous TCR beta variants was seen as apparently characteristic of ankylosing spondylitis blood.

The antigens these receptors bind are not known. MiXCR was run by TCRdb on the 5' RACE reads, yielding one entry per CDR3 protein. The top ten clones hold over 1% of a sample with about 440,000 distinct CDR3 sequences, 17% of them seen once. Material for sequencing was blood, either unsorted or a sorted T cell fraction (not recorded which). These receptors were taken from a male donor with ankylosing spondylitis.

V usage is TRBV10-3 and J usage is TRBJ2-7; 15 positions agree with TRBD2. The ends lost 2 bases at V and 4 bases at J; junction bases unmatched: 0. CDR1 and CDR2 (germline): ENHRY, SYGVKD. This CDR3 is built from 15 residues. In DNA form, the CDR3 reads TGTGCCATCAGTGAGGGGACTAGCGGGAGGTACGAGCAGTACTTC. It translates to CAISEGTSGRYEQYF.

This clonotype was seen ten or more times. The V gene is TRBV12-3 or TRBV12-4, the J gene TRBJ2-2; D is ambiguous. Trimming removed 1 base at V and 6 bases at J, with 6 bases between. The CDR3 is 13 residues long. Written as DNA, the CDR3 is TGTGCCAGCAGTTTAGTAACCTCCGGGGAGCTGTTTTTT. Translation gives CASSLVTSGELFF.

This clonotype turned up a few times. The chain has TRBV18 and TRBJ1-4, with a tentative D call TRBD1 (5 bases). The CDR3 contains 14 residues. Germline V gene data show CDR1 as KGHSH and CDR2 as LQKENI. The V gene lost 3 bases and the J gene lost 6 bases, with 11 bases spanning the gap. CDR3 DNA: TGTGCCAGCTCACCGAAGGGGTATTATGAAAAACTGTTTTTT. Encoded protein: CASSPKGYYEKLFF.

The table lists this clonotype with a few counts. The rearrangement links TRBV20-1 to TRBJ1-3; TRBD1 matches at 9 bases. The germline CDR1 and CDR2 sequences are DFQATT and SNEGSKA (reference sequence). J was trimmed by 4 bases and V by 0 bases; bases with no gene match: 4. The length of the CDR3 is 15 residues. Here the CDR3 reads CSARDPGTGGNTIYF. The DNA of the CDR3 is TGCAGTGCTAGAGACCCCGGGACAGGGGGAAACACCATATATTTT.

The chain joins TRBV29-1 to TRBJ2-5, with 8 bases aligning to TRBD2. Germline V gives CDR1 SQVTM, CDR2 ANQGSEA. The CDR3 totals 12 residues. The ends lost 6 bases at V and 5 bases at J; junction bases unmatched: 5. Written as DNA, the CDR3 is TGCAGCGTCGTTAGCGGGACGGAGACCCAGTACTTC. Translated, it gives CSVVSGTETQYF.